This T cell receptor (beta chain) was found in a study of patients and donors after allogeneic stem cell transplantation. This clonotype was seen repeatedly, ten times or more. The CDR3 totals 13 residues. V gave up 4 bases and J gave up 3 bases, with 12 bases separating them. Per the germline V gene, CDR1 is SQVTM and CDR2 is ANQGSEA. TCRdb reanalysed the RT-PCR reads using MiXCR and keeps one entry per CDR3 protein. The profile shows around 150,000 distinct CDR3 sequences, 30% of them singletons. The chain links TRBV29-1 to TRBJ1-2, with a possible D match to TRBD1 (6 bases). The clonotype comes from a human donor who was either an allogeneic HSCT recipient or a stem cell or donor lymphocyte infusion donor (not recorded which). It is not recorded whose cells these are; they may come from a transplant donor. The sample comprised blood, either unsorted or a sorted T cell fraction (not recorded which). This CDR3 is CSVAGGTDYGYTF. CDR3 in DNA: TGCAGCGTTGCGGGGGGCACCGACTATGGCTACACCTTC.